These T cell receptor beta chains were read from a single sample in a study of radiotherapy plus CTLA-4 blockade in lung cancer. Assay: immunoSEQ multiplex PCR; the TCRdb copy retains only in-frame clones and omits some. The sample holds some 73,000 clones; roughly 80% are singletons and the top ten take approximately 0.79%. The sample was peripheral blood, taken from a patient treated with radiotherapy plus ipilimumab. Receptor source: a human donor with non-small cell lung cancer who had stable disease on radiotherapy plus ipilimumab. Each CDR3 is given with its conserved first and last residue. A D gene is named only where the DNA matches it firmly. Size is omitted from some rows. Given values are once, few, many or a class for expanded clones.

clone_size j_call v_call d_call cdr3_aa cdr3_nt
NA TRBJ1-1 TRBV6-5 NA CASSSTTANTEAFF TGTGCCAGCAGCTCGACAACAGCGAACACTGAAGCTTTCTTT
NA TRBJ2-1 TRBV10-1 NA CATPQGWRSYNEQFF TGCGCCACCCCCCAGGGGTGGCGGTCCTACAATGAGCAGTTCTTC
NA TRBJ2-1 TRBV4-2 NA CASSQVGGPLGNEQFF TGTGCCAGCAGCCAGGTCGGCGGGCCTCTAGGGAATGAGCAGTTCTTC
NA TRBJ2-7 TRBV29-1 TRBD1 CSVASPGQGTYEQYF TGCAGCGTTGCCTCCCCGGGACAGGGAACATACGAGCAGTACTTC
NA TRBJ2-7 TRBV5-4 NA CASSLEREGYEQYF TGTGCCAGCAGCTTGGAACGCGAGGGGTACGAGCAGTACTTC
NA TRBJ2-2 TRBV11-3 NA CASSLGQGNTGELFF TGTGCCAGCAGCTTAGGCCAGGGCAACACCGGGGAGCTGTTTTTT
once TRBJ2-7 TRBV6-5 NA CASSEGVGNYEQYF TGTGCCAGCAGTGAAGGGGTGGGGAACTACGAGCAGTACTTC
NA TRBJ2-7 TRBV5-1 NA CASSLGRGVSSYEQYF TGCGCCAGCAGCTTGGGGCGCGGGGTTAGCTCCTACGAGCAGTACTTC
NA TRBJ2-7 TRBV7-8 NA CASSRSLADRTSEQYF TGTGCCAGCAGCCGCTCCTTAGCCGACAGGACAAGCGAGCAGTACTTC
NA TRBJ2-7 TRBV11-1 NA CASSLAGGLYEQYF TGTGCCAGCAGCTTAGCGGGAGGACTCTACGAGCAGTACTTC
NA TRBJ1-5 TRBV27 NA CASSLDNPLNQPQHF TGTGCCAGCAGTTTAGATAACCCCTTAAATCAGCCCCAGCATTTT
NA TRBJ2-1 TRBV27 TRBD2 CASSLHRWGGLAIYNEQFF TGTGCCAGCAGTTTACACAGATGGGGGGGATTGGCGATCTACAATGAGCAGTTCTTC
NA TRBJ1-4 TRBV5-4 NA CASSLGHNNEKLFF TGTGCCAGCAGCTTGGGCCACAATAATGAAAAACTGTTTTTT
NA TRBJ2-1 TRBV10-3 NA CAISEYPDNEQFF TGTGCCATCAGTGAGTATCCCGACAATGAGCAGTTCTTC
medium-sized TRBJ1-5 TRBV10-3 NA CAISESARDQPQHF TGTGCCATCAGTGAGTCTGCACGAGATCAGCCCCAGCATTTT
NA TRBJ2-7 TRBV27 NA CASRLTRSSYEQYF TGTGCCAGCAGGCTGACCCGTTCCTCCTACGAGCAGTACTTC
few TRBJ2-2 TRBV6-6 NA CASTRESYGELFF TGTGCCAGCACACGGGAGTCTTACGGGGAGCTGTTTTTT
NA TRBJ2-2 TRBV28 NA CASRSRLVNTGELFF TGTGCCAGCAGGTCTCGCCTCGTGAACACCGGGGAGCTGTTTTTT
NA TRBJ2-7 TRBV6-1 NA CASSEAAGMYEQYF TGTGCCAGCAGTGAAGCGGCAGGGATGTACGAGCAGTACTTC
NA TRBJ1-5 TRBV28 NA CASSFLNQPQHF TGTGCCAGCAGTTTTTTGAATCAGCCCCAGCATTTT
NA TRBJ1-2 TRBV10-3 TRBD1 CAIGLGTDSFYTF TGTGCCATCGGTCTCGGGACAGATTCCTTCTACACCTTC
NA TRBJ1-1 TRBV2 NA CASTLITGTIEAFF TGTGCCAGCACTCTTATCACAGGGACAATCGAAGCTTTCTTT
NA TRBJ1-5 TRBV6-6 TRBD1 CASSWGQGRQPQHF TGTGCCAGCAGTTGGGGACAGGGGAGACAGCCCCAGCATTTT
NA TRBJ2-3 TRBV28 TRBD1 CASTPGTGFTDTQYF TGTGCCAGCACCCCCGGGACAGGGTTCACAGATACGCAGTATTTT
once TRBJ2-3 TRBV10-3 TRBD1 CAISEPGQGAGDTQYF TGTGCCATCAGTGAGCCGGGACAGGGGGCAGGAGATACGCAGTATTTT
NA TRBJ1-1 TRBV18 TRBD1 CASSNRGGTEAFF TGTGCCAGCTCAAACAGGGGGGGCACTGAAGCTTTCTTT
NA TRBJ1-2 TRBV6-5 NA CASSPIDDYYGYTF TGTGCCAGCAGCCCGATTGACGACTACTATGGCTACACCTTC
NA TRBJ2-2 TRBV5-8 TRBD1 CASSRPRTGNTGELFF TGTGCCAGCAGCCGTCCTAGGACAGGGAACACCGGGGAGCTGTTTTTT
few TRBJ1-1 TRBV4-2 NA CASSQKGRLGTWNTEAFF TGTGCCAGCAGCCAAAAAGGTCGGCTCGGGACCTGGAACACTGAAGCTTTCTTT
NA TRBJ1-2 TRBV2 NA CASRFFKDSGYTF TGTGCCAGCAGATTTTTTAAGGACAGTGGCTACACCTTC
NA TRBJ1-6 TRBV5-1 NA CASSPGGANSPLHF TGCGCCAGCAGCCCCGGGGGGGCGAATTCACCCCTCCACTTT
few TRBJ1-1 TRBV5-4 NA CASSWGNQIVEAFF TGTGCCAGCAGCTGGGGGAACCAGATAGTTGAAGCTTTCTTT
NA TRBJ2-7 TRBV7-2 TRBD1 CASSSGQGVKYEQYF TGTGCCAGCAGCTCGGGACAGGGGGTTAAGTACGAGCAGTACTTC
once TRBJ2-7 TRBV19 TRBD1 CASSLRWRQGINEQYF TGTGCCAGTAGTCTCCGTTGGAGACAGGGTATCAACGAGCAGTACTTC
NA TRBJ2-4 TRBV2 NA CASRTIRNIQYF TGTGCCAGCAGGACCATTCGTAACATTCAGTACTTC
NA TRBJ2-1 TRBV7-8 TRBD1 CASTPSGTVYNEQFF TGTGCCAGCACCCCTTCGGGGACAGTCTACAATGAGCAGTTCTTC
once TRBJ1-4 TRBV11-2 NA CASSDGENEKLFF TGTGCCAGCAGCGACGGGGAGAATGAAAAACTGTTTTTT
NA TRBJ2-3 TRBV27 TRBD1 CASTLDRRTDTQYF TGTGCCAGCACCCTGGACAGGCGCACAGATACGCAGTATTTT
NA TRBJ2-7 TRBV7-8 NA CASSFRERNYEQYF TGTGCCAGCAGCTTCAGGGAGAGGAACTACGAGCAGTACTTC
NA TRBJ2-3 TRBV29-1 NA CSVAPGRADTQYF TGCAGCGTTGCGCCGGGTCGGGCAGATACGCAGTATTTT
NA TRBJ2-7 TRBV27 NA CASTVRGLGEQYF TGTGCCTCCACAGTGCGGGGTTTGGGGGAGCAGTACTTC
NA TRBJ1-6 TRBV5-5 TRBD1 CASSGGTGYNSPLHF TGTGCCAGCAGCGGAGGGACAGGCTATAATTCACCCCTCCACTTT
NA TRBJ1-1 TRBV2 NA CASSVWGGSEAFF TGTGCCAGCAGTGTATGGGGGGGCTCTGAAGCTTTCTTT
NA TRBJ2-7 TRBV30 NA CAWSRNDEQYF TGTGCCTGGTCCCGAAACGACGAGCAGTACTTC
once TRBJ2-3 TRBV28 NA CASRQGWTDTQYF TGTGCCAGCAGACAGGGATGGACAGATACGCAGTATTTT
NA TRBJ1-1 TRBV19 NA CASSGGLMNTEAFF TGTGCCAGTAGTGGGGGACTGATGAACACTGAAGCTTTCTTT
NA TRBJ2-2 TRBV6-5 NA CASSYSVSINTGELFF TGTGCCAGCAGTTACTCAGTGTCTATAAACACCGGGGAGCTGTTTTTT
once TRBJ1-5 TRBV19 TRBD1 CASSIARDRGNQPQHF TGTGCCAGTAGTATAGCACGGGACAGGGGCAATCAGCCCCAGCATTTT
NA TRBJ2-2 TRBV9 NA CASSDLNMPTGELFF TGTGCCAGCAGCGACCTCAACATGCCCACCGGGGAGCTGTTTTTT
NA TRBJ2-7 TRBV6-6 TRBD1 CASSPGTASYEQYF TGTGCCAGCAGTCCCGGGACAGCTTCCTACGAGCAGTACTTC
NA TRBJ1-6 TRBV28 NA CASSLPAGVYSPLHF TGTGCCAGCAGTTTGCCCGCAGGGGTTTATTCACCCCTCCACTTT
once TRBJ2-2 TRBV9 NA CASSVDGANTGELFF TGTGCCAGCAGCGTAGACGGGGCGAACACCGGGGAGCTGTTTTTT
NA TRBJ2-7 TRBV7-2 TRBD2 CASSLASSGGDEQYF TGTGCCAGCAGCTTAGCTTCTAGCGGGGGTGACGAGCAGTACTTC
NA TRBJ2-1 TRBV21-1 NA CASSKRGLWYEQFF TGTGCCAGCAGCAAAAGGGGGCTTTGGTATGAGCAGTTCTTC
NA TRBJ2-2 TRBV5-1 TRBD2 CASSFGLVAGELFF TGCGCCAGCAGCTTCGGACTAGTTGCCGGGGAGCTGTTTTTT